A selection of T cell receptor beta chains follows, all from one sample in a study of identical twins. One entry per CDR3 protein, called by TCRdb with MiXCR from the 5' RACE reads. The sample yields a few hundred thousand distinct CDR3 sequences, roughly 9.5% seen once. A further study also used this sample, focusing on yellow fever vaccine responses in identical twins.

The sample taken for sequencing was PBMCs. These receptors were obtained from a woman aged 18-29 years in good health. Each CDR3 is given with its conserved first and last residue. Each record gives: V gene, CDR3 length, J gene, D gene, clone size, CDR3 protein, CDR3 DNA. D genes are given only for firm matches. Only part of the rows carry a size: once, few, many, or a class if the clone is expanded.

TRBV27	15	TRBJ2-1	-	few	CASSLSSQTHDEQFF	TGTGCCAGCAGTTTATCATCACAAACCCATGATGAGCAGTTCTTC
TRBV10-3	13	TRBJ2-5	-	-	CAISTGVLETQYF	TGTGCCATCAGTACGGGAGTATTAGAGACCCAGTACTTC
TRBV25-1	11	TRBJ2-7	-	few	CAGERECEQYF	TGTGCCGGCGAAAGGGAGTGCGAGCAGTACTTC
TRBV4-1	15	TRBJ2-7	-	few	CASSQEWGNIYEQYF	TGCGCCAGCAGCCAAGAATGGGGGAACATCTACGAGCAGTACTTC
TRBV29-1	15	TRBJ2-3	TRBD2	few	CSVEDQGLAVDTQYF	TGCAGCGTTGAAGACCAGGGACTAGCGGTAGATACGCAGTATTTT
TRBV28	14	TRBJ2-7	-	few	CASSFEQVTYEQYF	TGTGCCAGCAGTTTTGAACAGGTCACCTACGAGCAGTACTTC
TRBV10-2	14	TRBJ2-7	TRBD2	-	CASSDQGGTYEQYF	TGCGCCAGCAGTGATCAGGGAGGGACCTACGAGCAGTACTTC
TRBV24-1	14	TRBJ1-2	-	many	CATSGPDSNYGYTF	TGTGCCACCAGCGGCCCTGACAGCAACTATGGCTACACCTTC
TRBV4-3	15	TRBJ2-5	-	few	CASSQDPGFRETQYF	TGCGCCAGCAGCCAAGATCCAGGGTTTCGCGAGACCCAGTACTTC
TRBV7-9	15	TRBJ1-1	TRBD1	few	CASSLYRGLDTEAFF	TGTGCCAGCAGTTTATACAGGGGGCTCGACACTGAAGCTTTCTTT
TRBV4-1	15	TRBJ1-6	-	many	CASSQAYGFNSPLHF	TGCGCCAGCAGCCAAGCATACGGGTTTAATTCACCCCTCCACTTT
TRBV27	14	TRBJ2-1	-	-	CASSTPHPYNEQFF	TGTGCCAGCAGTACGCCTCATCCCTACAATGAGCAGTTCTTC
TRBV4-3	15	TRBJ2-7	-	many	CASSQDIGTGYEQYF	TGCGCCAGCAGCCAAGATATAGGGACGGGCTACGAGCAGTACTTC
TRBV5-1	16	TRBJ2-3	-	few	CASSPPRAGRTDTQYF	TGCGCCAGCAGCCCGCCCCGGGCGGGAAGGACAGATACGCAGTATTTT
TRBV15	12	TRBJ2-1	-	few	CATSNQHNEQFF	TGTGCCACCAGCAATCAACACAATGAGCAGTTCTTC